This T cell receptor beta chain was identified during a study of T cell responses to AZD1222 COVID-19 vaccine (dated by TCRdb to 2020 to 2022). General notes on the study: TCR sequencing covered more than 230 trial participants: roughly 200 given two doses of AZD1222 and 26 given two doses of MenACWY control vaccine. Enrollment into the trials was organized by age into subgroups of 18-55, 56-69 and 70-plus years, and those subgroups contained approximately 150, 30 and 60 TCR-sequenced participants, respectively.

This clone was picked up one time. Its antigen is still unknown. No qualities accompany the bases; no much larger clone lies one base away. There are 13 amino acids in the CDR3, from cysteine to phenylalanine inclusive. The only DNA kept is the CDR3, 39 bases in frame from the first base. Reading the germline V gene gives CDR1 KGHSH and CDR2 LQKENI. Cut back by 0 bases and 8 bases, the V and J ends lie 10 bases apart. Study-level results and caveats: Participants were mostly white British and included more females than males, and it was suggested by the authors that clonal diversity may have been underestimated. Epitopes outside the regions mutated in the B.1.351 and B.1.1.7 variants were reportedly recognized by nearly half of the unique spike-specific TCRs. Conclusions about previously exposed vaccinees are limited, since just six AZD1222 recipients were seropositive for SARS-CoV-2 at baseline. Spike-specific TCR breadth and depth rose significantly after two AZD1222 doses compared with day 0 and with MenACWY recipients. Because no day 14 peak-response samples were available, repertoires were characterized only after the peak T cell response. In the small 56-69-year group, the increase in depth fell short of significance, most likely because of low power. CD4 TCRs associated with the vaccine covered the entire spike protein, and the dominant responses were in regions 160-218 and 743-854.

Sample time point, as interpreted from the label and publication: baseline before first vaccination. What the treatment or condition label conveys for this sample: meningococcal conjugate vaccine given as trial control. Vaccinee samples came from UK trials COV001 and COV002, including a single-blind randomized controlled phase 2/3 trial of AZD1222 (ChAdOx1 nCoV-19) in healthy adults. For TCRbeta chain sequencing, PBMC samples were collected from trial participants at day 0 and at day 28 after the second dose. The CDR3 regions of human TCRbeta chains were analyzed by immunosequencing. In the source study's methods: TCRs in the repertoires were compared against a reference library of SARS-CoV-2-specific TCRs that had been generated with the MIRA antigen-specificity platform. Breadth was defined as the fraction of unique TCRs that were SARS-CoV-2-associated. Depth was defined as the fraction of total T cells that were SARS-CoV-2-associated. Using the MIRA data, each spike-specific TCR was mapped to the spike region that the TCR reacts to and placed in a CD4 or CD8 class. Log10-transformed breadth and depth values were compared by one-way ANOVA with Sidak's multiple comparisons tests. This is the immuneACCESS table as TCRdb keeps it, with only in-frame sequences that have V and J called. A part of the clones is gone; compared with another copy, unresolved V genes explain less than half, and the rest is unexplained. V and J calls and clone size are as listed in that table; D and trimming were resolved from the DNA. This sample gives about 110,000 clones in total; approximately 89% of them show up just once. The ten top clones hold 3.1% of the sample.

This TCR came from an adult in good health. The sequencing here drew on peripheral blood, taken on day 0 of MenACWY control vaccination. The chain uses TRBV18 and TRBJ1-1, with TRBD1 tentatively as D gene (5 bases match). The DNA sequence is TGTGCCAGCTCACCACCGGGGGGGGTCGAAGCTTTCTTT. This codes for CASSPPGGVEAFF.